These 11 T cell receptor beta chains were all obtained from the same sample, sequenced in a study of T cell responses to AZD1222 COVID-19 vaccine. Generated by immunoSEQ multiplex PCR, the TCRdb table keeps only in-frame clones and is missing some. The table lists some 100,000 clones, approximately 88% of them singletons. The material sequenced was peripheral blood, taken on day 0 of AZD1222 vaccination. Receptors originate from an adult in good health.

The chain recombines TRBV5-1 with TRBJ2-5; D possibly corresponds to TRBD1 (5 bases). Trimming removed 2 bases from V and 2 bases from J, with 16 bases in between. From germline, CDR1 is SGHRS and CDR2 YFSETQ. The CDR3 is 16 amino acids. This CDR3 is CASSFTQGRGQETQYF. The CDR3 DNA sequence: TGCGCCAGCAGCTTTACGCAGGGTAGGGGTCAAGAGACCCAGTACTTC.

Comment on this clone: The sample has other DNA sequences that encode this CDR3 too. The chain recombines TRBV28 with TRBJ1-5; D remains unclear. Trimming took off 3 bases at V and 1 base at J, with 4 bases between the two ends. The CDR3 spans 13 residues. From germline, CDR1 is MDHEN and CDR2 SYDVKM. The CDR3 loop is CASSFGSNQPQHF. For the CDR3, the DNA is TGTGCCAGCAGTTTTGGGAGCAATCAGCCCCAGCATTTT.

The chain employs TRBV9 and TRBJ2-7; possibly TRBD1 for D (5 bases). There are 12 residues in the CDR3. The germline V and J ends were trimmed by 4 bases and 2 bases, with 7 bases remaining between them. Germline V gene data show CDR1 as SGDLS and CDR2 as YYNGEE. CDR3 nucleotide sequence: TGTGCCAGCAGCCAGGGCACCTACGAGCAGTACTTC. It encodes CASSQGTYEQYF. The full variable domain, in which reference TRBV9 and TRBJ2-7 provide the parts outside the CDR3, is DSGVTQTPKHLITATGQRVTLRCSPRSGDLSVYWYQQSLDQGLQFLIQYYNGEERAKGNILERFSAQQFPDLHSELNLSSLELGDSALYFCASSQGTYEQYFGPGTRLTVT.

CDR3 bases: TGTGCCAGCAGGTACAGGGTAAATCAGCCCCAGCATTTT. Protein sequence: CASRYRVNQPQHF. The chain couples TRBV27 to TRBJ1-5; D perhaps matches TRBD1 (6 bases). Germline V CDR1 and CDR2: MNHEY, SMNVEV (reference sequence). Trimming took 6 bases from V and 4 from J, leaving 10 bases between them. The CDR3 is 13 residues long.

In this sample, this clone turned up a few times. The chain employs TRBV11-1 and TRBJ1-2, with D hard to call. The germline gives CDR1 SGHAT, CDR2 FQDESV (reference sequence). The CDR3 totals 14 residues. V lost 5 bases to trimming and J lost 7 bases, with 17 bases between them. CDR3 sequence (DNA): TGTGCCAGCAGCCACTTGGCCGCTAAACCTGGCTACACCTTC. Translation gives CASSHLAAKPGYTF.

The chain employs TRBV3-1 (or the pseudogene TRBV3-2) and TRBJ1-2; 8 bases line up with TRBD1. The CDR3 has 17 residues. Per germline, CDR1 LGHDT and CDR2 YNNKEL (reference sequence). V was pared by 4 bases and J by 1 base, with 11 bases of the junction left unmatched. CDR3 DNA: TGTGCCAGCAGCCCCTGGACAGGGTCGGGATTTAACTATGGCTACACCTTC. It specifies CASSPWTGSGFNYGYTF.

V is TRBV2 and J is TRBJ2-5; D possibly matches TRBD1 or TRBD2 (5 bases each). The length of the CDR3 is 15 residues. Germline V gene lookup returns CDR1 SNHLY and CDR2 FYNNEI. The ends were cut back, 6 bases at V and 1 base at J, with 15 bases in the middle. The chain's CDR3 is CASRLGTLLQETQYF. The CDR3 DNA reads TGTGCCAGCAGACTGGGGACCCTTCTCCAAGAGACCCAGTACTTC.

The chain combines TRBV2 with TRBJ2-2; D remains unclear. Germline lookup yields CDR1 SNHLY and CDR2 FYNNEI. The CDR3 length is 12 residues. V lost 4 bases and J 3 bases, leaving 3 bases between the germline ends. Written as DNA, the CDR3 is TGTGCCAGCAGTGTGGACACCGGGGAGCTGTTTTTT. The encoded protein is CASSVDTGELFF.

This rearrangement joins TRBV9 to TRBJ2-2, with D perhaps matching TRBD1 (6 bases). V was cut by 4 bases and J by 6 bases, with 22 bases left in between. CDR1 and CDR2 from the germline V gene are SGDLS and YYNGEE. The CDR3 consists of 17 residues. The CDR3: CASSKDLGQYSSGELFF. DNA for the CDR3: TGTGCCAGCAGCAAAGACTTAGGACAGTACTCGTCCGGGGAGCTGTTTTTT.

The rearrangement links TRBV2 to TRBJ2-1; TRBD2 aligns across 7 bases. Germline assignment: CDR1 SNHLY and CDR2 FYNNEI. The CDR3 sequence is 13 residues long. V lost 9 bases and J lost 2; bases outside the gene matches: 4. The CDR3 DNA reads TGTGCCAGTACGGGACTACCCTACAATGAGCAGTTCTTC. Protein sequence: CASTGLPYNEQFF.

The chain couples TRBV19 to TRBJ2-7, with D maybe TRBD2 (5 bases). The CDR3 contains 12 residues. Germline-derived CDR1 and CDR2 are LNHDA and SQIVND (reference sequence). The V end was cut by 3 bases, the J end by 4 bases, with 7 bases between. The CDR3 DNA sequence: TGTGCCAGTAGTATTCCGGGATACGAGCAGTACTTC. It codes for CASSIPGYEQYF.